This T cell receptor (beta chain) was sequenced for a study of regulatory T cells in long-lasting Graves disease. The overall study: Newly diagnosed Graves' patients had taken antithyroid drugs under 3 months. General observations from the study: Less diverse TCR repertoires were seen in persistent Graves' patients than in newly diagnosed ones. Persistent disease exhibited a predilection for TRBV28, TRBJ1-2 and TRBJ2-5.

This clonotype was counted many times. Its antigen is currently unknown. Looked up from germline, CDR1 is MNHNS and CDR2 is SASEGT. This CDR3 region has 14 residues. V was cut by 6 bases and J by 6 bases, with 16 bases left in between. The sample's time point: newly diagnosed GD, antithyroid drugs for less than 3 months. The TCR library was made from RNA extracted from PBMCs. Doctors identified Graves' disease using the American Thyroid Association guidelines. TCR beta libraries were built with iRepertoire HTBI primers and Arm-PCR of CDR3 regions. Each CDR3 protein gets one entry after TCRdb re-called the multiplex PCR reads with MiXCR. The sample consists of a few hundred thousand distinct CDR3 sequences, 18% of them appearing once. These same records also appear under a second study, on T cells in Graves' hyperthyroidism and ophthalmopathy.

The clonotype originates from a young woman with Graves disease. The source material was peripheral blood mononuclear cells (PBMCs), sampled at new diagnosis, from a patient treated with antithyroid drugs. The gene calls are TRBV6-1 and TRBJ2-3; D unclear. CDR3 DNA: TGTGCCAGCAGCCGCGGACCCATGGCGGATACGCAGTATTTT. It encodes CASSRGPMADTQYF.